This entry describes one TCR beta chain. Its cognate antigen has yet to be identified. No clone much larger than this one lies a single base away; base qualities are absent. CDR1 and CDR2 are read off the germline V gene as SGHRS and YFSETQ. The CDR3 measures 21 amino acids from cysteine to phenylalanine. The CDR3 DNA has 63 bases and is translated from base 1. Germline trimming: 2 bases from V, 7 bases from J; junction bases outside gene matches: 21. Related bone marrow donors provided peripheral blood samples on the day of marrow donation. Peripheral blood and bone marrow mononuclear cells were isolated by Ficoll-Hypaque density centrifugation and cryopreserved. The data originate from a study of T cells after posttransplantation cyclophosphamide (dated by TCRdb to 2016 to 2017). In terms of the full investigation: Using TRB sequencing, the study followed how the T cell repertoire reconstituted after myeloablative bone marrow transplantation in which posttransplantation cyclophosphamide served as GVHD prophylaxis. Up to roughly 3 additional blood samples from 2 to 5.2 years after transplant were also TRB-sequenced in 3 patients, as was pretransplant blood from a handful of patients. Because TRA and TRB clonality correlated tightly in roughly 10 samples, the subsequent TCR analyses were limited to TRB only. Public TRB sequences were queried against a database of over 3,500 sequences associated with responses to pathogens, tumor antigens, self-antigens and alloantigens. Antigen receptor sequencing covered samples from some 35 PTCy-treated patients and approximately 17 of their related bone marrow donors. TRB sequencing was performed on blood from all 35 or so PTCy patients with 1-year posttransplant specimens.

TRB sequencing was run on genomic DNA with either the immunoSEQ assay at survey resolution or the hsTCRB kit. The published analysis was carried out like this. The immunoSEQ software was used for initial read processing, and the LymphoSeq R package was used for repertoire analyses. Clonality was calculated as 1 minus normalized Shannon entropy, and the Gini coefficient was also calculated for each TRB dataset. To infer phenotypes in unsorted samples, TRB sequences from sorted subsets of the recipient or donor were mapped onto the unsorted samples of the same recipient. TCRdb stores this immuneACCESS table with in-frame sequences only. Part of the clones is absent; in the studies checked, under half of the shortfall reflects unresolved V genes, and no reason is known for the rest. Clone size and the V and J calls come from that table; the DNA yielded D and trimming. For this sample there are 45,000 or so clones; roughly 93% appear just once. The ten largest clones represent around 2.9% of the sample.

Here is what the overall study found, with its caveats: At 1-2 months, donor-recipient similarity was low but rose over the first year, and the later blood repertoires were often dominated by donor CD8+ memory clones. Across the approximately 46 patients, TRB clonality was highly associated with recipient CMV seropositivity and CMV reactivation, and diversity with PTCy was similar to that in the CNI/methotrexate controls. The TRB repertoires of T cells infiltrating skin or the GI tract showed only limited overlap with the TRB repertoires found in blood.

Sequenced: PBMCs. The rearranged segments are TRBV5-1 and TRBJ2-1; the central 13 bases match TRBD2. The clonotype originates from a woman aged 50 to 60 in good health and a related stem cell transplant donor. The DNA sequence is TGCGCCAGCAGCTTTTCCCTCGGGAAAGGAGGACTAGCGGGAGAGTGGAATGAGCAGTTCTTC. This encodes CASSFSLGKGGLAGEWNEQFF.